The 21 T cell receptor beta chains below all came from one sample that was sequenced in a study of T cells in Graves' hyperthyroidism and ophthalmopathy. RNA transcripts gave rise to amplified TCR beta CDR3 regions. A set of HTBI primers served as the primers for a first-round RT-PCR of the TCR CDR3. MiXCR, run by TCRdb on the multiplex PCR reads, gives a single entry per CDR3 protein. The sample holds some 490,000 distinct CDR3 sequences; 15% to 20% are singletons and the top ten take roughly 29%. Input material: blood. The receptors derive from a woman in her twenties or thirties with Graves' ophthalmopathy.

This clonotype was found many times. The chain employs TRBV28 and TRBJ2-4; unclear D gene. V was clipped by 3 bases and J by 7 bases, with 7 bases between them. This CDR3 region has 12 residues. The germline V gene has CDR1 MDHEN and CDR2 SYDVKM. The CDR3 here is CASSFLGNIQYF. CDR3 in DNA: TGTGCCAGCAGTTTCCTGGGGAACATTCAGTACTTC.

This clonotype was recorded at least ten times. This chain joins TRBV30 and TRBJ2-7; no reliable D call. This CDR3 is 13 amino acids long. V was shortened by 5 bases and J by 1 base, with 12 bases between the two germline ends. Germline lookup yields CDR1 GTSNPN and CDR2 SVGIG (reference sequence). The CDR3 DNA sequence: TGTGCCTGGGACCGTGGCGGATCCTACGAGCAGTACTTC. This sequence encodes CAWDRGGSYEQYF.

With regard to this clonotype: Germline is not matched at one junction end, which may reflect a read error. The J gene is TRBJ2-7, the V gene TRBV11-1; TRBD2 might be the D (6 bases). The CDR3 totals 13 residues. CDR1 and CDR2 from the germline V gene are SGHAT and FQDESV (reference sequence). The CDR3 nucleotides read TGTACCAGCGCAGTCCCGGGAGCCTACGAGCAGTACTTC. Its translation: CTSAVPGAYEQYF.

The gene calls are TRBV12-3 or TRBV12-4 and TRBJ2-5; D is ambiguous. The CDR3 loop spans 13 amino acids. The ends were cut back, 3 bases at V and 4 bases at J, with 9 bases in the middle. DNA of the CDR3: TGTGCCAGCAGTTTTCAGAGAAGAGAGACCCAGTACTTC. This codes for CASSFQRRETQYF.

This clonotype was observed a handful of times. V and J are TRBV10-3 and TRBJ1-2; 9 bases fit TRBD1. Germline loops: CDR1 ENHRY, CDR2 SYGVKD. The CDR3 runs to 16 residues. Losses at the gene ends were 6 bases for V and 0 bases for J; bases not matched to a gene: 8. The CDR3 loop is CAISRQGDPANYGYTF. The CDR3 nucleotides are TGTGCCATCAGCCGACAGGGGGATCCAGCTAACTATGGCTACACCTTC.

This clonotype was observed at least ten times. This rearrangement joins TRBV3-1 to TRBJ1-1; a possible D gene is TRBD1 (5 bases). CDR1 is LGHDT, CDR2 YNNKEL, per germline (reference sequence). There are 15 residues in the CDR3. Trimming stripped 1 base from V and 1 base from J, with 10 bases between. Written as DNA, the CDR3 is TGTGCCAGCAGCCAAGGAACGGGGGGGAACACTGAAGCTTTCTTT. This codes for CASSQGTGGNTEAFF.

Ten or more counts support this clonotype. The V call is TRBV5-1, the J call TRBJ2-7; 7 bases map to TRBD1. CDR1 SGHRS and CDR2 YFSETQ come from the germline V gene. The CDR3 loop spans 13 amino acids. The junction had 9 bases not matched to a gene; V was cut back by 7 bases and J by 5 bases. The CDR3 bases are TGCGCCAGCCACCTGACAGGGCACCACGAGCAGTACTTC. Its translation: CASHLTGHHEQYF.

This clonotype was counted between two and nine times. J is TRBJ2-7 and V is TRBV6-1; D assignment may be TRBD1 or TRBD2 (5 bases each). The CDR3 totals 13 residues. Between the trimmed V and J ends, which lost 7 bases and 1 base, there was a span of 11 bases. Germline V gives CDR1 MNHNS, CDR2 SASEGT. CDR3 loop: CASTGTLSYEQYF. CDR3 DNA sequence: TGTGCCAGCACCGGGACGCTATCCTACGAGCAGTACTTC.

This clonotype was seen more than once but under ten times. The gene calls are TRBV6-1 and TRBJ1-5; no clear D gene. The CDR3 extends over 14 amino acids. Germline V gene lookup returns CDR1 MNHNS and CDR2 SASEGT. The V end was cut by 2 bases, the J end by 0 bases, with 5 bases between. The CDR3 DNA reads as TGTGCCAGCAGTGAAACTGGTAGCAATCAGCCCCAGCATTTT. Its translation: CASSETGSNQPQHF.

This clonotype came up a few times. V usage is TRBV5-1 and J usage is TRBJ2-2; D may be TRBD1 (6 bases). Germline CDR1 is SGHRS and CDR2 is YFSETQ. Trimming pared 1 base from V and 11 bases from J, leaving 18 bases between. This CDR3 spans 15 amino acids. For the CDR3, the DNA is TGCGCCAGCAGCTTGATTAGAGGGACAACCAATGAGCTGTTTTTT. Its protein is CASSLIRGTTNELFF.

This clonotype was observed a few times. This chain uses TRBV5-1 with TRBJ2-3; the match to TRBD1 covers 9 bases. With V trimmed by 4 bases and J by 10 bases, 16 bases remained unmatched. Germline V gene lookup returns CDR1 SGHRS and CDR2 YFSETQ. The CDR3 totals 16 residues. The CDR3 protein is CASSTGTGSNGGAQYF. The CDR3 region has the DNA TGCGCCAGCAGCACCGGGACAGGGAGTAACGGCGGGGCGCAGTATTTT.

This chain links TRBV28 with TRBJ1-4, with D hard to call. CDR3 size: 14 residues. CDR1 is MDHEN, CDR2 SYDVKM, per germline. Trimming took off 4 bases at V and 5 bases at J, with 11 bases between the two ends. This chain's CDR3 is CASSSPTVNEKLFF. CDR3 nucleotide sequence: TGTGCCAGCAGTTCCCCGACTGTGAATGAAAAACTGTTTTTT. The full variable domain, its missing parts supplied by reference TRBV28 and TRBJ1-4, is DVKVTQSSRYLVKRTGEKVFLECVQDMDHENMFWYRQDPGLGLRLIYFSYDVKMKEKGDIPEGYSVSREKKERFSLILESASTNQTSMYLCASSSPTVNEKLFFGSGTQLSVL.

Ten or more counts support this clonotype. CDR3: CATSNPGPTTQYF. The CDR3 DNA reads as TGTGCCACCAGCAACCCAGGCCCGACGACCCAGTACTTC. The rearrangement uses TRBV15 and TRBJ2-5, with no clear D. CDR1 LNHNV and CDR2 YYDKDF come from the germline V gene (reference sequence). This CDR3 has 13 amino acids. V was shortened by 4 bases and J by 7 bases, with 13 bases between the two germline ends.

The rearrangement joins TRBV7-3 to TRBJ2-5; D not resolved. Germline CDR1 and CDR2: SGHTA and FQGTGA. The CDR3 loop spans 13 amino acids. Trimming pared 1 base from V and 3 bases from J, leaving 6 bases between. CDR3 in amino acids: CASSLNWKETQYF. The CDR3 DNA reads as TGTGCCAGCAGCTTAAACTGGAAAGAGACCCAGTACTTC.

In its sample, this clonotype was seen many times. The genes are TRBV7-2 and TRBJ2-3, with no clear D. The V gene lost 1 base and the J gene lost 5 bases, with 7 bases spanning the gap. This CDR3 has 13 amino acids. CDR1 and CDR2 (germline): SGHTA, FQGNSA. The CDR3 spells CASSLGTGDTQYF. In DNA, the CDR3 is TGTGCCAGCAGCTTAGGGACGGGAGATACGCAGTATTTT.

The chain couples TRBV7-2 to TRBJ2-5; 7 bases are shared with TRBD2. The CDR3 runs 16 residues. Germline-derived CDR1 and CDR2 are SGHTA and FQGNSA. After removal of 5 bases from V and 7 bases from J, the junction contained 16 bases not matched to a gene. CDR3 nucleotide sequence: TGTGCCAGCAGCCAAGGGGAGGCGACTAGCTCTGGGACCCAGTACTTC. It is translated as CASSQGEATSSGTQYF.

The chain has TRBV5-8 and TRBJ2-3, with 12 bases lining up with TRBD2. This CDR3 is built from 17 residues. Germline V lookup: CDR1 SGHTS, CDR2 YDEGEE. Trimming cost V 3 bases and J 3 bases; bases outside gene matches: 8. The CDR3 is CASSSRLAGGPTDTQYF. The CDR3 DNA reads as TGTGCCAGCAGCTCCCGGCTAGCGGGAGGGCCTACAGATACGCAGTATTTT.

This clonotype was detected only a few times. The genes are TRBV28 and TRBJ1-1; D gene ambiguous. V was shortened by 2 bases and J by 0 bases, with 7 bases between the two germline ends. Germline assignment: CDR1 MDHEN and CDR2 SYDVKM. The CDR3 extends over 14 amino acids. The CDR3 DNA sequence: TGTGCCAGCAGTTTAAAGTACTTGAACACTGAAGCTTTCTTT. It translates to CASSLKYLNTEAFF.

This clonotype was seen many times. The chain joins TRBV29-1 to TRBJ2-4, with TRBD1 matching 8 bases. Per the germline V gene, CDR1 is SQVTM and CDR2 is ANQGSEA. J was trimmed by 6 bases and V by 2 bases; bases with no gene match: 6. The CDR3 extends over 14 amino acids. The CDR3 nucleotides read TGCAGCGTTGAAAACAGGGGGTCGCGAAACATTCAGTACTTC. It specifies CSVENRGSRNIQYF.

This clonotype was picked up many times. The chain carries TRBV6-2 or TRBV6-3 and TRBJ2-7, with 11 nucleotides matching TRBD1. The V gene end was trimmed by 4 bases and the J gene end by 3 bases; junction bases not matched to a gene: 2. Germline CDR1 reads MNHEY; CDR2 reads SVGEGT. The CDR3 consists of 14 residues. CDR3 in DNA: TGTGCCAGCAGTTGGGGGACAGGGGGCTACGAGCAGTACTTC. This translates into CASSWGTGGYEQYF.

Only a few counts were recorded for this clonotype. The chain joins TRBV20-1 to TRBJ2-1, with 7 bases that match TRBD2. CDR3 size: 15 residues. J was trimmed by 6 bases and V by 0 bases; bases with no gene match: 8. CDR1 is DFQATT and CDR2 is SNEGSKA in the germline V gene (reference sequence). Here the CDR3 reads CSARDVGEGSNEQFF. CDR3 sequence (DNA): TGCAGTGCTAGAGATGTGGGGGAGGGGTCCAATGAGCAGTTCTTC.